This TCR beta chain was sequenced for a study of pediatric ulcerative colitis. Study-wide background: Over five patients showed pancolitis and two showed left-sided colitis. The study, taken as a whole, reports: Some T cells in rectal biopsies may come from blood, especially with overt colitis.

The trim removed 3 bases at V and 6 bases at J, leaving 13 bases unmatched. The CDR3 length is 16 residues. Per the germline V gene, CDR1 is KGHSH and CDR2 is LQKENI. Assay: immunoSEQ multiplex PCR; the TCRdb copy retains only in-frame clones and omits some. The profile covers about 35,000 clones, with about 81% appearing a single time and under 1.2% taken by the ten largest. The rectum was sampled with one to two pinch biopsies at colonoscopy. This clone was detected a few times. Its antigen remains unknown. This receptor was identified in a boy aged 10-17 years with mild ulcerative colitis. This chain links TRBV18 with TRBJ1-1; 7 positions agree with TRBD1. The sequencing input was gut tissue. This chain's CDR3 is CASSPYPLDRAAEAFF. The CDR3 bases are TGTGCCAGCTCACCCTACCCCTTAGACAGGGCGGCTGAAGCTTTCTTT.